The T cell receptor beta chain described here comes from a study of T-cell reconstitution after alpha-beta-depleted transplantation in children. General study points: T-cell counts and diversity at one year post-transplant came mainly from newly produced T cells. Expanded graft clones numbering several hundred reportedly gave rise to alpha-beta T cells about two months after transplant.

Unique molecular identifiers were used in preparing the TCRbeta library. TCRdb re-called the PCR reads with MiXCR, one entry per CDR3 protein. The sample has a few hundred thousand distinct CDR3 sequences, over 20% seen once. As concerns this clonotype: Its cognate antigen is unknown.

Per germline, CDR1 MGHDK and CDR2 SYGVNS. The CDR3 extends over 14 amino acids. V was trimmed by 0 bases and J by 7 bases, leaving 12 bases between them. This chain joins TRBV25-1 and TRBJ1-1; D perhaps matches TRBD1 (5 bases). This TCR derives from a male patient aged 10 to 17 who had a stem cell transplant for acute lymphoblastic leukemia, so the T cells may come from the graft donor. This material consisted of PBMCs, mostly from graft donor cells, taken 180 days after TCRalphabeta/CD19-depleted stem cell transplant. The CDR3 sequence is CASSEYRRDGEAFF. In DNA, the CDR3 is TGTGCCAGCAGTGAATATAGAAGGGACGGTGAAGCTTTCTTT.